This T cell receptor beta chain was sequenced during a study of OX40 agonist ivuxolimab in advanced cancers. This CDR3 has 16 amino acids. CDR1 and CDR2 from the germline V gene are SGDLS and YYNGEE. V was pared by 0 bases and J by 0 bases, with 10 bases between. This clone was counted only a few times. Generated by immunoSEQ multiplex PCR, the TCRdb table keeps only in-frame clones and is missing some. This repertoire shows tens of thousands of clones, approximately 89% found once; its top ten account for more than 3%. Sequencing was performed on CD4+ or CD8+ T cells sorted from blood, taken in a trial of the OX40 agonist ivuxolimab. This rearrangement joins TRBV9 to TRBJ1-3, with D perhaps TRBD1 (5 bases). This receptor was taken from an adult with an advanced solid tumor such as melanoma, head and neck, liver or kidney cancer. CDR3 protein: CASSVGQILSGNTIYF. The CDR3 DNA follows: TGTGCCAGCAGCGTAGGACAGATTCTCTCTGGAAACACCATATATTTT.